Below, 24 T cell receptor beta chains from the same sample are listed, as sequenced in a study of PD-1 blockade in classical Hodgkin lymphoma. TCRdb's table, derived via immunoSEQ multiplex PCR, lists solely in-frame clones and lacks some. Of under 80,000 clones in the sample, roughly nine tenths were seen once. Described time point: cycle 4 day 1 (C4D1), after 6 weeks of nivolumab. Each and every patient relapsed after autologous stem cell transplantation, and patients got differing brentuximab vedotin exposure. Sample: peripheral blood mononuclear cells (PBMCs), taken before the fourth cycle of nivolumab. The receptors come from a human donor with classical Hodgkin lymphoma.

The chain employs TRBV7-9 and TRBJ2-7; no clear D gene. The CDR3 runs 11 residues. Germline assignment: CDR1 SEHNR and CDR2 FQNEAQ (reference sequence). Trimming removed 1 base at V and 5 bases at J, with 3 bases between. The CDR3 is CASSLDHEQYF. The CDR3, as DNA: TGTGCCAGCAGCTTAGATCACGAGCAGTACTTC.

This chain uses TRBV5-1 with TRBJ2-1; 10 nucleotides align to TRBD2. The V gene's germline CDR1 is SGHRS and CDR2 YFSETQ. CDR3 size: 16 residues. V was pared by 2 bases and J by 7 bases, with 9 bases of the junction left unmatched. The CDR3, as DNA: TGCGCCAGCAGCTTATATAGCGGGGGGCCTTTTAATGAGCAGTTCTTC. This encodes CASSLYSGGPFNEQFF.

The gene calls are TRBV5-1 and TRBJ2-3; TRBD2 might be the D (6 bases). The V end lost 7 bases, the J end lost 2 bases, and 14 bases lay between the germline ends. The CDR3 runs 14 residues. From germline, CDR1 is SGHRS and CDR2 YFSETQ. The CDR3 sequence: CASGGGDPTDTQYF. CDR3 nucleotide sequence: TGCGCCAGCGGAGGCGGGGACCCCACAGATACGCAGTATTTT.

The chain carries TRBV21-1 and TRBJ1-3; the listed D gene, TRBD1, was not tested against the DNA. TRBV21-1 is reported as a pseudogene. This CDR3 has 17 amino acids. The CDR3 protein is CASSKAGGQSSGNTIYF. CDR3 sequence (DNA): TGTGCCAGCAGCAAAGCTGGAGGACAGTCCTCTGGAAACACCATATATTTT.

The chain recombines TRBV30 with TRBJ1-5; TRBD1 might be the D (6 bases). Deletions cut 0 bases from V and 2 bases from J, with 11 bases between. The CDR3 length is 15 residues. Germline V gives CDR1 GTSNPN, CDR2 SVGIG (reference sequence). This chain's CDR3 is CAWSVPGAGNQPQHF. Here the CDR3 DNA reads TGTGCCTGGAGTGTACCGGGGGCTGGCAATCAGCCCCAGCATTTT.

CDR3 in amino acids: CASSSAAGLYGYTF. CDR3 nucleotide sequence: TGTGCCAGCAGTTCGGCCGCGGGACTCTATGGCTACACCTTC. This sequence joins TRBV6-6 and TRBJ1-2, with TRBD1 as a possible D gene (5 bases). CDR3 size: 14 residues. V lost 4 bases and J 4 bases, leaving 13 bases between the germline ends. CDR1 is MNHNY, CDR2 SVGAGI, per germline (reference sequence).

The chain links TRBV5-1 to TRBJ2-7; perhaps TRBD1 as D (6 bases). V was shortened by 4 bases and J by 2 bases, with 13 bases between the two germline ends. This CDR3 is 14 amino acids long. Germline lookup yields CDR1 SGHRS and CDR2 YFSETQ. The CDR3 DNA is TGCGCCAGCAGCCCCCGGGACACGACCTACGAGCAGTACTTC. This codes for CASSPRDTTYEQYF.

This clone is a singleton in its sample. V is TRBV11-1 and J is TRBJ2-7; D is possibly TRBD1 (5 bases). Trimming cost V 3 bases and J 5 bases, with 17 bases left between them. The germline V gene encodes CDR1 SGHAT and CDR2 FQDESV (reference sequence). The CDR3 contains 15 residues. CDR3 amino acids: CASSFRVSGQDEQYF. CDR3 nucleotide sequence: TGTGCCAGCAGCTTCCGTGTGTCAGGGCAGGACGAGCAGTACTTC.

CDR3 region: CASSPPAGGYEQYF. DNA for the CDR3: TGCGCCAGCAGCCCCCCGGCTGGCGGTTACGAGCAGTACTTC. J is TRBJ2-7 and V is TRBV5-1; the D is unclear. The V gene lost 4 bases and the J gene lost 4 bases, with 15 bases spanning the gap. CDR1 SGHRS and CDR2 YFSETQ come from the germline V gene. The CDR3 has 14 amino acids.

The chain links TRBV5-1 to TRBJ1-1; D unresolved. CDR1 and CDR2 from the germline V gene are SGHRS and YFSETQ. The V end lost 4 bases, the J end lost 4 bases, and 17 bases lay between the germline ends. The CDR3 contains 15 residues. As DNA, the CDR3 is TGCGCCAGCAGCCCGGACGGGAGACGCGGCACTGAAGCTTTCTTT. Translating it yields CASSPDGRRGTEAFF.

V usage is TRBV6-1 and J usage is TRBJ1-6; D call uncertain. Germline CDR1 reads MNHNS; CDR2 reads SASEGT. The CDR3 length is 11 residues. The germline V and J ends were trimmed by 4 bases and 7 bases, with 2 bases remaining between them. The CDR3 reads CASSGNSPLHF. The CDR3 DNA reads TGTGCCAGCAGTGGGAATTCACCCCTCCACTTT.

The V call is TRBV5-1, the J call TRBJ2-4; the match to TRBD1 covers 9 bases. Per the germline V gene, CDR1 is SGHRS and CDR2 is YFSETQ. Trimming took 3 bases from V and 5 from J; bases not matched to a gene: 6. The CDR3 runs 15 residues. DNA for the CDR3: TGCGCCAGCAGCTCCACAGGGGGCGCGGAAAACATTCAGTACTTC. The encoded protein is CASSSTGGAENIQYF.

This chain joins TRBV6-6 and TRBJ1-3; 9 bases agree with TRBD1. CDR3 length: 15 amino acids. Germline V gene sequence: CDR1 MNHNY, CDR2 SVGAGI (reference sequence). V lost 6 bases to trimming and J lost 2 bases; unmatched junction nucleotides: 5. CDR3: CASRGGTGTGNTIYF. DNA for the CDR3: TGTGCCAGCAGGGGGGGGACAGGGACTGGAAACACCATATATTTT.

The genes are TRBV19 and TRBJ1-5, with D possibly matching TRBD1 (5 bases). CDR1 is LNHDA and CDR2 is SQIVND in the germline V gene (reference sequence). The V end was cut by 11 bases, the J end by 5 bases, with 19 bases between. This CDR3 has 14 amino acids. The CDR3 protein is CASQPGTYYQPQHF. CDR3 nucleotide sequence: TGTGCCTCACAACCCGGGACTTACTATCAGCCCCAGCATTTT.

The chain has TRBV27 and TRBJ1-2, with D possibly TRBD1 on 5 matching bases. The CDR3 is 12 residues long. Germline assignment: CDR1 MNHEY and CDR2 SMNVEV (reference sequence). The germline V and J ends were trimmed by 5 bases and 11 bases, with 15 bases remaining between them. Here the CDR3 reads CASSDFGQGYTF. In nucleotides, the CDR3 is TGTGCCAGCAGTGATTTTGGTCAGGGATACACCTTC.

The chain uses TRBV7-9 and TRBJ2-5; D ambiguous. CDR1 is SEHNR and CDR2 is FQNEAQ in the germline V gene (reference sequence). With 3 bases removed from V and 3 bases from J, the gap between germline ends came to 14 bases. This CDR3 comprises 15 residues. CDR3 coding DNA: TGTGCCAGCAGCTTTATGAAGCCTGGCAAAGAGACCCAGTACTTC. Translation gives CASSFMKPGKETQYF.

The genes are TRBV5-1 and TRBJ1-1; D is unresolved. The CDR3 loop spans 13 amino acids. Trimming took off 4 bases at V and 1 base at J, with 8 bases between the two ends. Germline CDR1 reads SGHRS; CDR2 reads YFSETQ. CDR3 sequence reads: CASSIRQNTEAFF. The CDR3 bases are TGCGCCAGCAGCATACGACAGAACACTGAAGCTTTCTTT.

This clone was found a few times. The chain combines TRBV4-1 with TRBJ2-2; 9 bases fit TRBD2. From germline, CDR1 is MGHRA and CDR2 YSYEKL. The CDR3 sequence is 12 residues long. The V and J ends lost 8 bases and 5 bases, in that order; junction bases with no gene match: 0. The CDR3, as DNA: TGCGCCAGCGCGGGGGGGACCGGGGAGCTGTTTTTT. This encodes CASAGGTGELFF.

The chain couples TRBV28 to TRBJ1-3; TRBD1 matches at 7 bases. Germline V gene data show CDR1 as MDHEN and CDR2 as SYDVKM. The CDR3 length is 14 residues. V gave up 7 bases and J gave up 1 base; unmatched junction bases: 4. The CDR3 nucleotides read TGTGCCAGCACTACACAGGGGTCTGGAAACACCATATATTTT. Protein: CASTTQGSGNTIYF.

The chain uses TRBV11-2 and TRBJ1-2; 9 nucleotides align to TRBD1. The CDR3 runs to 15 residues. CDR1 is SGHAT and CDR2 is FQNNGV in the germline V gene. The trim removed 0 bases at V and 8 bases at J, leaving 7 bases unmatched. The CDR3 loop is CASSLDRGQGGGYTF. As DNA, the CDR3 is TGTGCCAGCAGCTTAGATCGGGGACAGGGAGGAGGCTACACCTTC.

V and J are TRBV5-1 and TRBJ2-2; tentative D call: TRBD1 (6 bases). With 4 bases removed from V and 1 base from J, the gap between germline ends came to 8 bases. CDR3 length: 14 residues. From germline, CDR1 is SGHRS and CDR2 YFSETQ. For the CDR3, the DNA is TGCGCCAGCAGCACAGGGATGAACACCGGGGAGCTGTTTTTT. This translates into CASSTGMNTGELFF.

V gene TRBV11-2 combines with J gene TRBJ2-5, with D unresolved. Germline V lookup: CDR1 SGHAT, CDR2 FQNNGV. V shed 5 bases and J shed 5 bases, with 18 bases lying between them. The CDR3 spans 15 residues. The CDR3 sequence: CASSPAAQIAETQYF. The CDR3 nucleotides are TGTGCCAGCAGCCCCGCCGCCCAAATTGCGGAGACCCAGTACTTC.

This chain links TRBV5-1 with TRBJ1-4; D ambiguous. Germline loops: CDR1 SGHRS, CDR2 YFSETQ. Trimming cost V 3 bases and J 2 bases, with 2 bases left between them. This CDR3 region has 12 residues. Here the CDR3 DNA reads TGCGCCAGCAGCTCTACTAATGAAAAACTGTTTTTT. Translated, it gives CASSSTNEKLFF.

This clone was recorded once. This sequence joins TRBV18 and TRBJ1-2; D is ambiguous. V gave up 0 bases and J gave up 3 bases, with 11 bases separating them. This CDR3 has 15 amino acids. Germline V gene sequence: CDR1 KGHSH, CDR2 LQKENI. This CDR3 is CASSPPNQYDYGYTF. In nucleotides, the CDR3 is TGTGCCAGCTCACCACCGAATCAGTATGACTATGGCTACACCTTC.